The 27 T cell receptor beta chains presented below share a single source sample, sequenced in a study of regulatory T cells in long-lasting Graves disease. The TCR beta library used iRepertoire HTBI primers with Arm-PCR amplification of CDR3. TCRdb independently ran MiXCR on the multiplex PCR reads; one entry per CDR3 protein. The sample records some 600,000 distinct CDR3 sequences, roughly 15% being singletons. The time point: newly diagnosed GD, antithyroid drugs for less than 3 months. Isolated PBMC RNA provided the starting material for the TCR library. This same sample was also taken into another study, of T cells in Graves' hyperthyroidism and ophthalmopathy.

The specimen comprised peripheral blood mononuclear cells (PBMCs), sampled at new diagnosis, from a patient treated with antithyroid drugs. The source of these receptors is a young man with Graves disease.

This clonotype was detected a few times. The gene calls are TRBV5-1 and TRBJ2-1; 7 bases map to TRBD2. The CDR3 runs to 15 residues. V lost 2 bases, J lost 4 bases, and 6 bases stayed unmatched. Per germline, CDR1 SGHRS and CDR2 YFSETQ. The CDR3, as DNA: TGCGCCAGCAGCTTTAGCGGGTGGGGGTACAATGAGCAGTTCTTC. It is translated as CASSFSGWGYNEQFF.

This clonotype appeared many times. This chain uses TRBV7-3 with TRBJ2-3; maybe TRBD2 (5 bases). The CDR3 spans 15 residues. Between the trimmed V and J ends, which lost 5 bases and 0 bases, there was a span of 12 bases. Germline lookup yields CDR1 SGHTA and CDR2 FQGTGA. The CDR3: CASSATRSSTDTQYF. The DNA for the CDR3 is TGTGCCAGCAGCGCTACTAGATCTAGCACAGATACGCAGTATTTT.

This clonotype was seen at least ten times. The chain couples TRBV20-1 to TRBJ2-1; 10 bases map to TRBD2. J gave up 10 bases and V 6 bases, and 12 bases lay outside the gene matches. Germline values: CDR1 DFQATT, CDR2 SNEGSKA (reference sequence). The CDR3 runs 14 residues. The CDR3 loop reads CSAIAGGTGGEQFF. The CDR3 DNA is TGCAGTGCGATAGCGGGAGGAACGGGGGGAGAGCAGTTCTTC.

This clonotype was picked up a small number of times. This chain uses TRBV4-1 with TRBJ1-1; D not certain. The CDR3 is 13 residues long. Germline lookup yields CDR1 MGHRA and CDR2 YSYEKL. The V end was cut by 4 bases, the J end by 4 bases, with 10 bases between. CDR3 sequence: CASSLMVGTEAFF. In DNA, the CDR3 is TGCGCCAGCAGCCTAATGGTTGGCACTGAAGCTTTCTTT.

This clonotype has only a few counts. The V call is TRBV27, the J call TRBJ1-4, with unresolved D. The CDR3 runs 19 residues. Looked up from germline, CDR1 is MNHEY and CDR2 is SMNVEV (reference sequence). V was trimmed by 2 bases and J by 10 bases, leaving 29 bases between them. CDR3 residues: CASSLTQLGVSGQIGKLFF. As DNA, the CDR3 is TGTGCCAGCAGTTTAACACAGCTTGGGGTCTCGGGCCAAATAGGAAAACTGTTTTTT.

This clonotype was detected only a few times. V gene TRBV5-1 combines with J gene TRBJ2-7; D gene unclear. Germline V gives CDR1 SGHRS, CDR2 YFSETQ. V was shortened by 4 bases and J by 3 bases, with 14 bases between the two germline ends. The CDR3 is 14 residues long. The CDR3: CASSPGSSNYEQYF. DNA for the CDR3: TGCGCCAGCAGCCCCGGGTCCAGCAACTACGAGCAGTACTTC. Looking up the rest from reference TRBV5-1 and TRBJ2-7 gives the full variable domain: KAGVTQTPRYLIKTRGQQVTLSCSPISGHRSVSWYQQTPGQGLQFLFEYFSETQRNKGNFPGRFSGRQFSNSRSEMNVSTLELGDSALYLCASSPGSSNYEQYFGPGTRLTVT.

This clonotype showed up just a few times. The chain is built from TRBV28 and TRBJ2-1, with 9 bases matching TRBD2. Germline V gene data show CDR1 as MDHEN and CDR2 as SYDVKM. The CDR3 contains 16 residues. Losses at the gene ends were 4 bases for V and 1 base for J; bases not matched to a gene: 5. The CDR3 protein is CASSSWTSASYNEQFF. CDR3 nucleotide sequence: TGTGCCAGCAGTTCGTGGACTAGCGCATCCTACAATGAGCAGTTCTTC.

The J gene is TRBJ1-1, the V gene TRBV7-9, with D maybe TRBD1 (5 bases). CDR1 is SEHNR, CDR2 FQNEAQ, per germline (reference sequence). This CDR3 is built from 17 residues. V was cut by 5 bases and J by 1 base, with 20 bases left in between. CDR3 DNA: TGTGCCAGCAGCACCCGGGACTCCTTCCCAACGAACACTGAAGCTTTCTTT. Translating gives CASSTRDSFPTNTEAFF. The complete variable domain, with remaining parts taken from reference TRBV7-9 and TRBJ1-1, reads DTGVSQNPRHKITKRGQNVTFRCDPISEHNRLYWYRQTLGQGPEFLTYFQNEAQLEKSRLLSDRFSAERPKGSFSTLEIQRTEQGDSAMYLCASSTRDSFPTNTEAFFGQGTRLTVV.

A remark on this clonotype: This could be a read error, since a much larger clone is one nucleotide away. The CDR3 DNA reads TGCAGTGCTCACCGACGGGGCTCCTACGAGCTGTACTTC. Amino acids: CSAHRRGSYELYF. V and J are TRBV20-1 and TRBJ2-7; D is perhaps TRBD1 or TRBD2 (5 bases each). The CDR3 length is 13 residues. Looked up from germline, CDR1 is DFQATT and CDR2 is SNEGSKA (reference sequence).

This clonotype has ten or more counts. This chain uses TRBV25-1 with TRBJ2-5; D gene unclear. Germline V gene sequence: CDR1 MGHDK, CDR2 SYGVNS. V lost 1 base and J lost 1, with 10 bases in between. The CDR3 has 15 residues. CDR3: CASSESKEIQETQYF. CDR3 DNA: TGTGCCAGCAGTGAATCAAAAGAGATCCAAGAGACCCAGTACTTC.

V and J are TRBV5-1 and TRBJ2-1; D is perhaps TRBD1 (5 bases). The germline V gene encodes CDR1 SGHRS and CDR2 YFSETQ. Trimming removed 0 bases from V and 0 bases from J, with 16 bases in between. CDR3 length: 18 residues. CDR3 nucleotide sequence: TGCGCCAGCAGCTTGGCGGACAATTTCCAGAGCTCCTACAATGAGCAGTTCTTC. Translation: CASSLADNFQSSYNEQFF. The variable domain in full, with the rest retrieved from reference TRBV5-1 and TRBJ2-1, is KAGVTQTPRYLIKTRGQQVTLSCSPISGHRSVSWYQQTPGQGLQFLFEYFSETQRNKGNFPGRFSGRQFSNSRSEMNVSTLELGDSALYLCASSLADNFQSSYNEQFFGPGTRLTVL.

This clonotype has more than one count but fewer than ten. The gene calls are TRBV13 and TRBJ1-2, with D hard to call. This CDR3 region has 13 residues. Trimming took off 5 bases at V and 4 bases at J, with 11 bases between the two ends. The V gene's germline CDR1 is PRHDT and CDR2 FYEKMQ (reference sequence). DNA for the CDR3: TGTGCCAGCAGCCCAAGGCCCTCCTATGGCTACACCTTC. Protein sequence: CASSPRPSYGYTF.

This clonotype was detected a few times. The conserved final phenylalanine or tryptophan is absent from the CDR3, which likely points to a read error. J is TRBJ1-1 and V is TRBV20-1, with 8 nucleotides matching TRBD1. Germline values: CDR1 DFQATT, CDR2 SNEGSKA (reference sequence). The length of the CDR3 is 12 residues. V lost 5 bases and J lost 7; bases outside the gene matches: 6. CDR3 coding DNA: TGCAGTGCTCCCCAGGGGGCTGGTGAAGCTTTCCTT. Amino acid sequence: CSAPQGAGEAFL.

This chain uses TRBV20-1 with TRBJ1-5, with 9 bases that match TRBD1. V was pared by 2 bases and J by 4 bases, with 9 bases of the junction left unmatched. Germline loops: CDR1 DFQATT, CDR2 SNEGSKA (reference sequence). This CDR3 is built from 16 residues. In nucleotides, the CDR3 is TGCAGTGCTAGAAACTCCGGGACAGGGAGTAATCAGCCCCAGCATTTT. It specifies CSARNSGTGSNQPQHF.

This clonotype was seen a single time. This may arise from a read error, as a much more abundant clone is one base away. This chain uses TRBV5-1 with TRBJ2-5, with TRBD2 identical over 12 bases. CDR3 size: 15 residues. Germline-derived CDR1 and CDR2 are SGHRS and YFSETQ. CDR3 sequence (DNA): TGCGCCGGCAGCTCGACTAGCGGGAGAGGAGAGACCCAGTACTTC. As protein: CAGSSTSGRGETQYF.

This clonotype occurred many times. This chain joins TRBV5-1 and TRBJ1-1; D possibly corresponds to TRBD1 (6 bases). This CDR3 spans 13 amino acids. CDR1 and CDR2 from the germline V gene are SGHRS and YFSETQ. V was cut by 5 bases and J by 3 bases, with 11 bases left in between. CDR3 sequence reads: CASRQGRDTEAFF. The CDR3 DNA is TGCGCCAGCAGGCAGGGGCGAGACACTGAAGCTTTCTTT.

This clonotype was seen only a few times. The chain joins TRBV20-1 to TRBJ2-3; D not resolved. This CDR3 is 14 amino acids long. Trimming took off 6 bases at V and 4 bases at J, with 17 bases between the two ends. Germline V CDR1 and CDR2: DFQATT, SNEGSKA (reference sequence). The CDR3 is CSAKGNLVADTQYF. CDR3 DNA: TGCAGTGCAAAAGGGAACTTAGTCGCAGATACGCAGTATTTT.

This clonotype was recorded at least ten times. The V call is TRBV7-2, the J call TRBJ1-4; a possible D gene is TRBD1 (6 bases). There are 14 residues in the CDR3. The V gene's germline CDR1 is SGHTA and CDR2 FQGNSA. V lost 5 bases and J 8 bases, leaving 15 bases between the germline ends. CDR3 residues: CASSRTVLSEKLFF. The CDR3 DNA reads TGTGCCAGCAGCCGGACAGTCCTGTCGGAAAAACTGTTTTTT.

The table lists this clonotype with many counts. This rearrangement joins TRBV2 to TRBJ2-1; 7 positions agree with TRBD1. Losses at the gene ends were 8 bases for V and 4 bases for J; bases not matched to a gene: 8. The CDR3 length is 14 residues. Looked up from germline, CDR1 is SNHLY and CDR2 is FYNNEI. The CDR3 loop reads CASEGTASYNEQFF. In DNA form, the CDR3 reads TGTGCCAGCGAGGGGACAGCCAGTTACAATGAGCAGTTCTTC.

This clonotype was recorded a few times. This chain joins TRBV14 and TRBJ1-1; the D gene is possibly TRBD1 (5 bases). Germline V gene data show CDR1 as SGHDN and CDR2 as FVKESK. The CDR3 length is 14 residues. Trimming removed 1 base at V and 5 bases at J, with 11 bases between. CDR3 coding DNA: TGTGCCAGCAGCCAAGTCTTACCAGGGACTGAAGCTTTCTTT. Translation: CASSQVLPGTEAFF.

This clonotype was recorded a few times. The CDR3, as DNA: TGTGCCACCAGCAGGGCACTACTTGAAGCCAAAAACATTCAGTACTTC. Encoded protein: CATSRALLEAKNIQYF. The chain joins TRBV15 to TRBJ2-4; D is ambiguous. Germline CDR1 is LNHNV and CDR2 is YYDKDF (reference sequence). V dropped 3 bases and J dropped 0 bases, with 12 bases sitting between them. This CDR3 contains 16 residues.

This clonotype was seen only a few times. The J gene is TRBJ2-2, the V gene TRBV7-9; 7 bases fit TRBD2. CDR3 size: 16 residues. Germline-derived CDR1 and CDR2 are SEHNR and FQNEAQ (reference sequence). V was pared by 1 base and J by 6 bases, with 8 bases of the junction left unmatched. Here the CDR3 DNA reads TGTGCCAGCAGCTTAGAAGGCGGGAGAGGGGCCGGGGAGCTGTTTTTT. Translating it yields CASSLEGGRGAGELFF.

The V and J genes are TRBV19 and TRBJ2-6; perhaps D is TRBD1 or TRBD2 (5 bases each). Germline CDR1 and CDR2: LNHDA and SQIVND (reference sequence). Trimming removed 7 bases at V and 1 base at J, with 14 bases between. The CDR3 is 16 amino acids. DNA of the CDR3: TGTGCCAGTACTTCAGCGGACACTTCTGGGGCCAACGTCCTGACTTTC. Protein: CASTSADTSGANVLTF.

The chain uses TRBV5-6 and TRBJ2-2; 8 bases are a match to TRBD2. The germline V gene encodes CDR1 SGHDT and CDR2 YYEEEE. This CDR3 is built from 16 residues. With V trimmed by 2 bases and J by 3 bases, 6 bases remained unmatched. CDR3 protein: CASSFLSGSYTGELFF. The DNA of the CDR3 is TGTGCCAGCAGCTTTCTAAGCGGGAGCTACACCGGGGAGCTGTTTTTT.

This chain uses TRBV25-1 with TRBJ1-2, with 7 positions matching TRBD1. The germline V gene encodes CDR1 MGHDK and CDR2 SYGVNS. The length of the CDR3 is 14 residues. Germline trimming cut 4 bases from V and 3 bases from J; bases unmatched to any gene: 5. CDR3 in DNA: TGTGCCAGCAGTGGGGGACAGCCTCACTATGGCTACACCTTC. The encoded protein is CASSGGQPHYGYTF.

This clonotype has a handful of counts. The V call is TRBV13, the J call TRBJ2-2; D remains unclear. This CDR3 is 14 amino acids long. From germline, CDR1 is PRHDT and CDR2 FYEKMQ (reference sequence). Trimming stripped 6 bases from V and 4 bases from J, with 12 bases between. This CDR3 reads CASRVFQVTGELFF. CDR3 nucleotide sequence: TGTGCCAGCAGGGTGTTCCAGGTCACCGGGGAGCTGTTTTTT.

This clonotype appeared a few times. This chain uses TRBV30 with TRBJ1-1, with D possibly being TRBD1 (6 bases). The CDR3 consists of 18 residues. Germline V lookup: CDR1 GTSNPN, CDR2 SVGIG (reference sequence). The V gene lost 1 base and the J gene lost 2 bases, with 23 bases spanning the gap. CDR3 sequence reads: CAWSAKGGVGQQNTEAFF. In DNA, the CDR3 is TGTGCCTGGAGTGCCAAGGGGGGGGTGGGGCAGCAAAACACTGAAGCTTTCTTT.